A single TCR beta chain is shown here with its context. As yet, its antigen is unknown. Individual cDNA molecules were tagged with unique molecular identifiers. TCRdb redid the calling of the 5' RACE reads with MiXCR, one entry per CDR3 protein. The table includes approximately 50,000 distinct CDR3 sequences, about a tenth detected once. The sample comes from a study of early T cells in non-severe SARS-CoV-2 infection. About the research overall: The sequenced material was bulk RNA from unsorted whole blood, and its chains were unpaired. Study observations and caveats: Matching results from VDJdb favored anti-spike CD8 responses, leaving private and CD4 specificities undetected.

This CDR3 contains 11 residues. V lost 6 bases and J lost 2, with 4 bases in between. Germline CDR1 SGHTA, CDR2 FQGNSA. The gene calls are TRBV7-2 and TRBJ2-5, with D unclear. Sequenced input: whole blood. This clonotype was sampled from an adult who was a healthcare worker with PCR-confirmed SARS-CoV-2 infection or an uninfected control (not recorded which). Written as DNA, the CDR3 is TGTGCCAGCAGGAGACAAGAGACCCAGTACTTC. It encodes CASRRQETQYF.